Below, 30 T cell receptor beta chains from the same sample are listed, as sequenced in a study of T cell changes during pregnancy in multiple sclerosis. Repertoires were generated with immunoSEQ multiplex PCR, while TCRdb's copy carries only in-frame clones and drops some. The sample has roughly 24,000 clones; around nine tenths are singletons. The sample was CD4+ T cells from peripheral blood mononuclear cells, taken in the second trimester of pregnancy. The receptors were sampled from a female donor in good health, enrolled as a control in a pregnancy study.

V gene TRBV7-9 combines with J gene TRBJ1-4; TRBD1 matches 7 bases. Germline CDR1 and CDR2: SEHNR and FQNEAQ (reference sequence). Trimming took 6 bases from V and 4 from J; bases not matched to a gene: 11. There are 16 residues in the CDR3. The CDR3, as DNA: TGTGCCAGCAGTAATAGTGAGGGACAGTTTAATGAAAAACTGTTTTTT. It specifies CASSNSEGQFNEKLFF.

The genes are TRBV19 and TRBJ1-6; 10 bases are a match to TRBD1. From germline, CDR1 is LNHDA and CDR2 SQIVND (reference sequence). The trim removed 3 bases at V and 9 bases at J, leaving 5 bases unmatched. The CDR3 sequence is 15 residues long. The CDR3: CASSIGTGVGSPLHF. In nucleotides, the CDR3 is TGTGCCAGTAGTATTGGGACAGGGGTGGGTTCACCCCTCCACTTT.

The rearrangement links TRBV5-1 to TRBJ2-7; weak D call: TRBD1 (6 bases). The germline gives CDR1 SGHRS, CDR2 YFSETQ. The CDR3 consists of 14 residues. Deletions cut 0 bases from V and 2 bases from J, with 9 bases between. CDR3 protein: CASSLGQAPYEQYF. The CDR3 DNA follows: TGCGCCAGCAGCTTGGGACAGGCCCCCTACGAGCAGTACTTC.

Here the CDR3 reads CASSVGTKRSGEQYF. CDR3 nucleotide sequence: TGTGCCAGCAGCGTCGGGACAAAGAGGTCTGGGGAGCAGTACTTC. This chain joins TRBV7-9 and TRBJ2-7; D might be TRBD1 (6 bases). The V and J ends lost 5 bases and 7 bases respectively, with 21 bases between them. The CDR3 totals 15 residues. From germline, CDR1 is SEHNR and CDR2 FQNEAQ (reference sequence).

The chain recombines TRBV27 with TRBJ1-2; 7 bases match TRBD1. The V segment lost 0 bases and the J segment 5 bases; nucleotides outside the gene matches: 3. This CDR3 has 14 residues. The germline CDR1 and CDR2 sequences are MNHEY and SMNVEV (reference sequence). CDR3 nucleotides: TGTGCCAGCAGTTTATCAACAGGGGAATATGGCTACACCTTC. Encoded protein: CASSLSTGEYGYTF.

The genes are TRBV5-4 and TRBJ2-7; 12 nucleotides agree with TRBD1. V gave up 4 bases and J gave up 7 bases; unmatched junction bases: 9. The germline V gene encodes CDR1 SGHNT and CDR2 YYREEE (reference sequence). The length of the CDR3 is 15 residues. The CDR3 DNA sequence: TGTGCCAGCAGCCCCGGGACAGGGGGCTCGGGGGAGCAGTACTTC. Its translation is CASSPGTGGSGEQYF.

There are a few counts of this clone. This chain joins TRBV29-1 and TRBJ1-1, with a tentative D call TRBD1 (5 bases). Germline CDR1 is SQVTM and CDR2 is ANQGSEA. Deletions cut 5 bases from V and 4 bases from J, with 26 bases between. This CDR3 is built from 17 residues. CDR3 sequence (DNA): TGCAGCGTTAAAAGAATGGCAGGAGGGTGGGGGGGCACTGAAGCTTTCTTT. Amino acid sequence: CSVKRMAGGWGGTEAFF.

V and J are TRBV18 and TRBJ2-1, with 9 bases lining up with TRBD1. This CDR3 is built from 14 residues. V was pared by 3 bases and J by 7 bases, with 4 bases of the junction left unmatched. Germline CDR1 and CDR2: KGHSH and LQKENI. The CDR3 DNA sequence: TGTGCCAGCTCACCGAGGACAGGGGCGAATGAGCAGTTCTTC. Amino acids: CASSPRTGANEQFF.

This clone was recorded only once. For the CDR3, the DNA is TGTGCCAGTAGTATTACCCAGGGCCCCTACAATGAGCAGTTCTTC. Its protein is CASSITQGPYNEQFF. The rearrangement joins TRBV19 to TRBJ2-1; a possible D gene is TRBD1 (5 bases). Trimming cost V 3 bases and J 2 bases, with 11 bases left between them. The CDR3 extends over 15 amino acids. The germline V gene encodes CDR1 LNHDA and CDR2 SQIVND (reference sequence).

In its sample, this clone was seen once. V and J are TRBV9 and TRBJ2-7; D might be TRBD2 (6 bases). This CDR3 region has 16 residues. Trimming removed 0 bases at V and 0 bases at J, with 13 bases between. Germline assignment: CDR1 SGDLS and CDR2 YYNGEE. The CDR3 DNA reads TGTGCCAGCAGCGTAGCTAGCGCGATAGACTCCTACGAGCAGTACTTC. Translation gives CASSVASAIDSYEQYF.

V gene TRBV6-5 combines with J gene TRBJ2-1; TRBD2 might be the D (6 bases). The CDR3 totals 14 residues. The V end lost 8 bases, the J end lost 6 bases, and 17 bases lay between the germline ends. Per the germline V gene, CDR1 is MNHEY and CDR2 is SVGAGI. Here the CDR3 DNA reads TGTGCCAGCGCGCGGGGCCGAGGGGCCAATGAGCAGTTCTTC. This codes for CASARGRGANEQFF.

The J gene is TRBJ2-2, the V gene TRBV7-9, with D possibly TRBD2 on 6 matching bases. This CDR3 is 16 amino acids long. V lost 6 bases to trimming and J lost 6 bases, with 20 bases between them. Germline V gene lookup returns CDR1 SEHNR and CDR2 FQNEAQ (reference sequence). The DNA for the CDR3 is TGTGCCAGCAGGTCTACGGGACTCCTTAGGGCCGGGGAGCTGTTTTTT. Its translation is CASRSTGLLRAGELFF.

This chain links TRBV7-6 with TRBJ2-1, with TRBD1 matching 11 bases. CDR3 length equals 16 residues. V was clipped by 2 bases and J by 7 bases; unmatched bases: 7. CDR1 is SGHVS and CDR2 is FNYEAQ in the germline V gene. CDR3 protein: CASSLPTGQGGNEQFF. The CDR3 DNA is TGTGCCAGCAGCTTACCCACGGGACAGGGGGGGAATGAGCAGTTCTTC.

This clone was recorded once. The chain joins TRBV30 to TRBJ1-3; TRBD1 is a possible D gene (6 bases). CDR1 GTSNPN and CDR2 SVGIG come from the germline V gene (reference sequence). The V end lost 4 bases, the J end lost 1 base, and 17 bases lay between the germline ends. CDR3 length: 16 amino acids. This CDR3 is CAWNRVGMDSGNTIYF. The CDR3, as DNA: TGTGCCTGGAACAGGGTTGGTATGGATTCTGGAAACACCATATATTTT.

CDR3 loop: CASGLQAREETQYF. CDR3 nucleotides: TGTGCTAGTGGTTTGCAGGCCAGGGAAGAGACCCAGTACTTC. The rearrangement joins TRBV12-5 to TRBJ2-5; D is perhaps TRBD1 (5 bases). CDR1 is LGHNT and CDR2 is FRNRAP in the germline V gene. V shed 2 bases and J shed 3 bases, with 10 bases lying between them. This CDR3 spans 14 amino acids. The full variable domain, completed using reference TRBV12-5 and TRBJ2-5, is DARVTQTPRHKVTEMGQEVTMRCQPILGHNTVFWYRQTMMQGLELLAYFRNRAPLDDSGMPKDRFSAEMPDATLATLKIQPSEPRDSAVYFCASGLQAREETQYFGPGTRLLVL.

The rearrangement links TRBV6-6 to TRBJ2-1, with 10 nucleotides matching TRBD1. The CDR3 totals 15 residues. CDR1 is MNHNY, CDR2 SVGAGI, per germline (reference sequence). Unmatched junction bases numbered 3, after V lost 1 base and J lost 6 bases. The CDR3 DNA is TGTGCCAGCAGTTACTTGGGACAGGGGTTCAATGAGCAGTTCTTC. Translated: CASSYLGQGFNEQFF.

The chain combines TRBV5-1 with TRBJ1-2; D perhaps matches TRBD1 (6 bases). Germline CDR1 and CDR2: SGHRS and YFSETQ. Trimming took 5 bases from V and 2 from J, leaving 19 bases between them. CDR3 length equals 16 residues. The CDR3 sequence is CASRLLSGTQNYGYTF. The CDR3 DNA follows: TGCGCCAGCAGGTTACTTTCCGGGACACAAAACTATGGCTACACCTTC.

V is TRBV7-9 and J is TRBJ1-1, with 7 bases fitting TRBD1. With 6 bases clipped from V and 5 bases from J, the junction kept 9 bases outside the gene matches. CDR3 length equals 14 residues. The germline CDR1 and CDR2 sequences are SEHNR and FQNEAQ (reference sequence). The CDR3 region is CASSPLPGGTEAFF. The DNA for the CDR3 is TGTGCCAGCAGTCCCCTCCCAGGGGGGACTGAAGCTTTCTTT.

The chain carries TRBV14 and TRBJ2-1, with D tentatively TRBD2 (5 bases). V was cut by 4 bases and J by 5 bases, with 15 bases left in between. Per germline, CDR1 SGHDN and CDR2 FVKESK. CDR3 length equals 15 residues. The DNA of the CDR3 is TGTGCCAGCAGCCGACAACTAGGTTCCCACAATGAGCAGTTCTTC. Encoded protein: CASSRQLGSHNEQFF.

This clone came up a few times. This rearrangement joins TRBV13 to TRBJ2-7, with 11 bases identical to TRBD2. CDR3 length equals 15 residues. CDR1 is PRHDT, CDR2 FYEKMQ, per germline (reference sequence). The J segment lost 1 base and the V segment lost 4 bases, leaving 3 bases of the junction unmatched. CDR3 DNA sequence: TGTGCCAGCAGCTGGGGGACTAGCGGATCCTACGAGCAGTACTTC. Its translation: CASSWGTSGSYEQYF.

V and J are TRBV4-2 and TRBJ1-2; the D gene is possibly TRBD1 (6 bases). Trimming took off 6 bases at V and 4 bases at J, with 15 bases between the two ends. CDR1 is LGHNA and CDR2 is YNFKEQ in the germline V gene. This CDR3 is 14 amino acids long. The CDR3 DNA reads TGTGCCAGCAGGCCGGGGGGGGCTGGCTATGGCTACACCTTC. This translates into CASRPGGAGYGYTF.

The J gene is TRBJ2-1, the V gene TRBV4-3; 11 nucleotides match TRBD1. The CDR3 runs to 14 residues. V shed 1 base and J 8 bases; nucleotides not matched to a gene: 1. Germline lookup yields CDR1 LGHNA and CDR2 YSLEER. The CDR3, as DNA: TGCGCCAGCAGCCAAGGGGACAGGGGGGATGAGCAGTTCTTC. Translating gives CASSQGDRGDEQFF.

The chain links TRBV11-2 to TRBJ1-1; 7 bases align to TRBD1. This CDR3 has 15 amino acids. V lost 1 base, J lost 2 bases, and 4 bases stayed unmatched. Germline V gene data show CDR1 as SGHAT and CDR2 as FQNNGV. CDR3 sequence (DNA): TGTGCCAGCAGCTTAGCCCCAGGGGGTAACACTGAAGCTTTCTTT. The encoded protein is CASSLAPGGNTEAFF.

The chain combines TRBV7-6 with TRBJ2-7; 7 bases line up with TRBD1. This CDR3 is 13 amino acids long. V lost 3 bases, J lost 2 bases, and 1 base stayed unmatched. Germline CDR1 SGHVS, CDR2 FNYEAQ. CDR3 DNA: TGTGCCAGCAGCTTGGGGACAGCCTACGAGCAGTACTTC. It codes for CASSLGTAYEQYF.

This clone was counted a single time. The V and J genes are TRBV9 and TRBJ2-1, with D possibly TRBD2 on 6 matching bases. V was shortened by 0 bases and J by 6 bases, with 10 bases between the two germline ends. Looked up from germline, CDR1 is SGDLS and CDR2 is YYNGEE. This CDR3 has 14 residues. The CDR3 spells CASSVATTSNEQFF. Here the CDR3 DNA reads TGTGCCAGCAGCGTAGCTACGACTAGCAATGAGCAGTTCTTC.

This clone was found once. The chain employs TRBV30 and TRBJ2-3, with a weak D call TRBD2 (6 bases). The V end was cut by 8 bases, the J end by 2 bases, with 14 bases between. The germline gives CDR1 GTSNPN, CDR2 SVGIG (reference sequence). The length of the CDR3 is 13 residues. For the CDR3, the DNA is TGTGCCAGAGAGGAGGGGACCACAGATACGCAGTATTTT. It is translated as CAREEGTTDTQYF.

This rearrangement joins TRBV5-4 to TRBJ2-7, with 7 nucleotides matching TRBD1. This CDR3 region has 15 residues. The trim removed 1 base at V and 3 bases at J, leaving 7 bases unmatched. Germline V lookup: CDR1 SGHNT, CDR2 YYREEE (reference sequence). The DNA of the CDR3 is TGTGCCAGCAGCTTGTTTGGGACAGAGTTCTACGAGCAGTACTTC. Amino acids: CASSLFGTEFYEQYF.

V and J are TRBV6-5 and TRBJ2-7, with D perhaps TRBD1 (6 bases). The CDR3 has 15 residues. V was shortened by 2 bases and J by 3 bases, with 14 bases between the two germline ends. Germline CDR1 is MNHEY and CDR2 is SVGAGI. Here the CDR3 DNA reads TGTGCCAGCAGTTACAAGGGGGAAAAACGCTACGAGCAGTACTTC. Amino acids: CASSYKGEKRYEQYF.

This chain links TRBV7-8 with TRBJ2-7, with a weak D call TRBD2 (5 bases). CDR3 length: 13 residues. V lost 5 bases, J lost 5 bases, and 13 bases lay in between. CDR1 is SGHVS and CDR2 is FQNEAQ in the germline V gene. The CDR3 sequence is CASSRRGSDEQYF. CDR3 in DNA: TGTGCCAGCAGCCGGAGAGGGAGCGACGAGCAGTACTTC.

V and J are TRBV28 and TRBJ2-7; D perhaps matches TRBD2 (5 bases). Germline V CDR1 and CDR2: MDHEN, SYDVKM. Trimming stripped 1 base from V and 6 bases from J, with 16 bases between. There are 15 residues in the CDR3. CDR3 sequence: CASSLYYRAGSEQYF. Here the CDR3 DNA reads TGTGCCAGCAGTTTATATTATCGGGCGGGTAGCGAGCAGTACTTC.